These T cell receptor beta chains were read from a single sample in a study of OX40 agonist ivuxolimab in advanced cancers. Clones were read by immunoSEQ multiplex PCR, and TCRdb kept only the in-frame ones, dropping some. The data contain roughly 19,000 clones, 85% to 95% of them singletons. Sequences were derived from CD4+ or CD8+ T cells sorted from blood, sampled in a trial of the OX40 agonist ivuxolimab. The receptors were sampled from an adult with an advanced solid tumor such as melanoma, head and neck, liver or kidney cancer. Each CDR3 is given with its conserved first and last residue. Fields, in order: J gene, V gene, CDR3 protein.

j_call: TRBJ2-4; v_call: TRBV4-2; cdr3_aa: CASSPKTDRSENIQYF
j_call: TRBJ2-1; v_call: TRBV11-2; cdr3_aa: CASSLRAGGTSNEQFF
j_call: TRBJ1-1; v_call: TRBV27; cdr3_aa: CASSLGQYTEAFF
j_call: TRBJ2-3; v_call: TRBV5-4; cdr3_aa: CASSPPVSGAQYNTDTQYF
j_call: TRBJ1-6; v_call: TRBV7-6; cdr3_aa: CASSLSSAYNSPLHF
j_call: TRBJ1-1; v_call: TRBV9; cdr3_aa: CASSVGTVNTEAFF
j_call: TRBJ2-1; v_call: TRBV30; cdr3_aa: CAWGWGGLEQFF
j_call: TRBJ2-7; v_call: TRBV19; cdr3_aa: CASSIVGGSDPLYEQYF
j_call: TRBJ1-1; v_call: TRBV6-5; cdr3_aa: CASSYSGEVTEAFF
j_call: TRBJ2-7; v_call: TRBV19; cdr3_aa: CASRTSGAHYEQYF
j_call: TRBJ1-2; v_call: TRBV14; cdr3_aa: CASKEDGHHGYTF
j_call: TRBJ1-6; v_call: TRBV12-5; cdr3_aa: CASGWLKEDRASSPLHF
j_call: TRBJ1-5; v_call: TRBV23-1; cdr3_aa: CASRQGSNSNQPQHF
j_call: TRBJ1-4; v_call: TRBV4-2; cdr3_aa: CASSQTQGRGEKLFF
j_call: TRBJ2-3; v_call: TRBV7-8; cdr3_aa: CASSLGWSSGVEDTQYF
j_call: TRBJ2-3; v_call: TRBV7-6; cdr3_aa: CASSSGQGAVGDTQYF
j_call: TRBJ2-3; v_call: TRBV15; cdr3_aa: CATSRDKRDTQYF
j_call: TRBJ1-2; v_call: TRBV5-6; cdr3_aa: CASSLSQGNYGYTF
j_call: TRBJ1-4; v_call: TRBV11-2; cdr3_aa: CASSLAGEKLFF
j_call: TRBJ2-1; v_call: TRBV14; cdr3_aa: CASSSRTYNEQFF
j_call: TRBJ1-3; v_call: TRBV6-6; cdr3_aa: CASTEVQGNTIYF
j_call: TRBJ2-3; v_call: TRBV2; cdr3_aa: CASSEVRGRGIVTDTQYF
j_call: TRBJ2-2; v_call: TRBV5-6; cdr3_aa: CASSDSGHQNTGELFF
j_call: TRBJ2-7; v_call: TRBV6-6; cdr3_aa: CASSSSGLEQYF
j_call: TRBJ2-7; v_call: TRBV9; cdr3_aa: CASSVVDRDRAYEQYF
j_call: TRBJ1-1; v_call: TRBV7-8; cdr3_aa: CASSLGTGGLPEAFF
j_call: TRBJ1-2; v_call: TRBV4-2; cdr3_aa: CASSQTIRTEVNYGYTF
j_call: TRBJ1-5; v_call: TRBV27; cdr3_aa: CASSTESNQPQHF
j_call: TRBJ1-1; v_call: TRBV6-5; cdr3_aa: CASRDRGPGDTEAFF
j_call: TRBJ2-7; v_call: TRBV5-8; cdr3_aa: CASSLGGGAPDWDEQYF
j_call: TRBJ2-7; v_call: TRBV2; cdr3_aa: CASSEIVDYEQYF
j_call: TRBJ2-7; v_call: TRBV27; cdr3_aa: CASSLNRDRVNEQYF
j_call: TRBJ2-7; v_call: TRBV10-3; cdr3_aa: CAISEYRDREQYF
j_call: TRBJ1-1; v_call: TRBV30; cdr3_aa: CAWSVVAEAFF
j_call: TRBJ2-5; v_call: TRBV4-1; cdr3_aa: CASSQGLAAQETQYF
j_call: TRBJ2-1; v_call: TRBV27; cdr3_aa: CASSYGDSYNEQFF
j_call: TRBJ2-5; v_call: TRBV7-9; cdr3_aa: CASPGGEETQYF
j_call: TRBJ2-7; v_call: TRBV18; cdr3_aa: CASWDGSSYEQYF
j_call: TRBJ2-1; v_call: TRBV7-8; cdr3_aa: CASSLLNTYNEQFF
j_call: TRBJ2-7; v_call: TRBV7-9; cdr3_aa: CASRSMGDEQYF
j_call: TRBJ2-1; v_call: TRBV5-1; cdr3_aa: CASSLGPPGPPLRSSYNEQFF
j_call: TRBJ2-2; v_call: TRBV7-9; cdr3_aa: CASSFPTGGVTGELFF
j_call: TRBJ2-1; v_call: TRBV4-1; cdr3_aa: CASTSRPGQGADNEQFF
j_call: TRBJ1-6; v_call: TRBV9; cdr3_aa: CASSVLSGGDSPLHF
j_call: TRBJ2-7; v_call: TRBV27; cdr3_aa: CASSGSPNGNEQYF
j_call: TRBJ2-7; v_call: TRBV7-8; cdr3_aa: CASSPDVSYEQYF
j_call: TRBJ2-1; v_call: TRBV7-6; cdr3_aa: CASSLDVAGVVGSYNEQFF
j_call: TRBJ2-7; v_call: TRBV14; cdr3_aa: CASSQDRQGAAEQYF
j_call: TRBJ2-3; v_call: TRBV5-5; cdr3_aa: CASSLWDSSTDTQYF
j_call: TRBJ2-2; v_call: TRBV6-6; cdr3_aa: CASKEAGELFF
j_call: TRBJ2-1; v_call: TRBV5-1; cdr3_aa: CASTTVQGSNEQFF
j_call: TRBJ2-7; v_call: TRBV27; cdr3_aa: CASSLSPAGEQYF
j_call: TRBJ2-2; v_call: TRBV29-1; cdr3_aa: CSVVASPTGELFF
j_call: TRBJ2-1; v_call: TRBV27; cdr3_aa: CASSSRGPYNEQFF